A single sample is the source of the 17 T cell receptor beta chains below, sequenced in a study of a mutant IDH1 vaccine in newly diagnosed glioma. These receptors have no identified antigens. Time point meaning: week 5, during vaccination. Doses comprised 300 ug of mutant IDH1 20-mer peptide each, plus topical imiquimod. The table came from immunoSEQ multiplex PCR; TCRdb's copy has only in-frame clones and leaves some out. The table includes some 51,000 clones, 78% detected once. Sequences were derived from PBMCs, sampled from a glioma patient whose treatment included an IDH1 peptide vaccine. Source of these receptors: a man over 45 with glioma.

V is TRBV11-2 and J is TRBJ2-7; 8 nucleotides match TRBD1. This CDR3 has 15 residues. After removal of 4 bases from V and 4 bases from J, the junction contained 9 bases not matched to a gene. Germline CDR1 and CDR2: SGHAT and FQNNGV. The CDR3 DNA sequence: TGTGCCAGCAGCTCCTTAGGACAGGGAATATACGAGCAGTACTTC. It codes for CASSSLGQGIYEQYF.

The rearrangement uses TRBV7-9 and TRBJ2-1, with D perhaps being TRBD1 or TRBD2 (6 bases each). The length of the CDR3 is 16 residues. Germline CDR1 SEHNR, CDR2 FQNEAQ (reference sequence). The V gene lost 4 bases and the J gene lost 0 bases, with 13 bases spanning the gap. The CDR3 spells CASSWEVTGSYNEQFF. Here the CDR3 DNA reads TGTGCCAGCAGCTGGGAGGTGACAGGCTCCTACAATGAGCAGTTCTTC. The full variable domain, rest sourced from reference TRBV7-9 and TRBJ2-1, is DTGVSQNPRHKITKRGQNVTFRCDPISEHNRLYWYRQTLGQGPEFLTYFQNEAQLEKSRLLSDRFSAERPKGSFSTLEIQRTEQGDSAMYLCASSWEVTGSYNEQFFGPGTRLTVL.

The gene calls are TRBV7-9 and TRBJ1-3; TRBD1 is a possible D gene (5 bases). V was clipped by 5 bases and J by 0 bases, with 17 bases between them. The germline CDR1 and CDR2 sequences are SEHNR and FQNEAQ (reference sequence). The CDR3 is 17 amino acids. The CDR3 nucleotides read TGTGCCAGCAGCACTGGAGAGGGGCGCCACTCTGGAAACACCATATATTTT. Translated, it gives CASSTGEGRHSGNTIYF. The whole variable domain, filled in from reference TRBV7-9 and TRBJ1-3, reads DTGVSQNPRHKITKRGQNVTFRCDPISEHNRLYWYRQTLGQGPEFLTYFQNEAQLEKSRLLSDRFSAERPKGSFSTLEIQRTEQGDSAMYLCASSTGEGRHSGNTIYFGEGSWLTVV.

The chain recombines TRBV4-2 with TRBJ1-2; no clear D gene. The V end lost 1 base, the J end lost 7 bases, and 13 bases lay between the germline ends. This CDR3 has 14 residues. Germline lookup yields CDR1 LGHNA and CDR2 YNFKEQ. In nucleotides, the CDR3 is TGTGCCAGCAGCCAAGCATCTGCGATAGCTGGCTACACCTTC. Translated, it gives CASSQASAIAGYTF.

The V and J genes are TRBV5-1 and TRBJ2-3; D is possibly TRBD1 (5 bases). Germline CDR1 reads SGHRS; CDR2 reads YFSETQ. The CDR3 runs to 13 residues. The V and J ends lost 9 bases and 2 bases respectively, with 13 bases between them. As DNA, the CDR3 is TGCGCCAACAAGACAGTCGTCACAGATACGCAGTATTTT. This sequence encodes CANKTVVTDTQYF.

In DNA form, the CDR3 reads TGTGCCAGCAGGAAGACAGGGACCTACGAGCAGTACTTC. Protein: CASRKTGTYEQYF. V is TRBV6-1 and J is TRBJ2-7, with 7 bases aligning to TRBD1. Germline values: CDR1 MNHNS, CDR2 SASEGT. The junction had 4 bases not matched to a gene; V was cut back by 6 bases and J by 2 bases. The CDR3 has 13 amino acids.

The DNA of the CDR3 is TGTGCCAGCAGTGACCTCGGGGGAACTGAAGCTTTCTTT. Protein sequence: CASSDLGGTEAFF. V and J are TRBV6-4 and TRBJ1-1; D perhaps matches TRBD1 (5 bases). Per the germline V gene, CDR1 is MRHNA and CDR2 is SNTAGT. The length of the CDR3 is 13 residues. Between the trimmed V and J ends, which lost 2 bases and 5 bases, there was a span of 9 bases.

The V gene is TRBV23-1, the J gene TRBJ2-7; D is unclear. TRBV23-1 is labeled an ORF, and its function is uncertain. This CDR3 contains 14 residues. V lost 4 bases, J lost 2 bases, and 12 bases lay in between. The CDR3 is CASSLEPPTYEQYF. CDR3 DNA: TGCGCCAGCAGTCTCGAACCTCCAACCTACGAGCAGTACTTC.

This clone was counted once. This chain joins TRBV28 and TRBJ1-4; D not resolved. This CDR3 has 12 residues. Trimming took 8 bases from V and 8 from J, leaving 12 bases between them. CDR1 and CDR2 from the germline V gene are MDHEN and SYDVKM. DNA for the CDR3: TGTGCCAGCCGAATTAGGCTCGAAAAACTGTTTTTT. This gives the protein CASRIRLEKLFF. Filled out from reference TRBV28 and TRBJ1-4, the complete variable domain reads DVKVTQSSRYLVKRTGEKVFLECVQDMDHENMFWYRQDPGLGLRLIYFSYDVKMKEKGDIPEGYSVSREKKERFSLILESASTNQTSMYLCASRIRLEKLFFGSGTQLSVL.

This sequence joins TRBV18 and TRBJ1-2, with 8 bases fitting TRBD1. The germline V gene encodes CDR1 KGHSH and CDR2 LQKENI. The CDR3 is 13 amino acids. Germline trimming cut 8 bases from V and 4 bases from J; bases unmatched to any gene: 6. CDR3: CASQRQGPYGYTF. In DNA form, the CDR3 reads TGTGCCAGCCAGCGACAGGGGCCCTATGGCTACACCTTC.

This clone was seen a handful of times. V gene TRBV7-2 combines with J gene TRBJ2-7; 8 positions match TRBD2. The germline V gene has CDR1 SGHTA and CDR2 FQGNSA. The V and J ends lost 1 base and 3 bases, in that order; junction bases with no gene match: 2. The CDR3 loop spans 14 amino acids. Written as DNA, the CDR3 is TGTGCCAGCAGCTTAGAAGCGGGGGACTACGAGCAGTACTTC. Translated, it gives CASSLEAGDYEQYF.

The chain uses TRBV7-8 and TRBJ1-2, with 11 bases aligning to TRBD1. Germline V CDR1 and CDR2: SGHVS, FQNEAQ. V was clipped by 4 bases and J by 5 bases; unmatched bases: 6. The CDR3 loop spans 15 amino acids. CDR3 loop: CASSSRGDRGYGYTF. In DNA form, the CDR3 reads TGTGCCAGCAGCTCCCGGGGGGACAGGGGGTATGGCTACACCTTC. The complete variable domain, with remaining parts taken from reference TRBV7-8 and TRBJ1-2, reads GAGVSQSPRYKVAKRGQDVALRCDPISGHVSLFWYQQALGQGPEFLTYFQNEAQLDKSGLPSDRFFAERPEGSVSTLKIQRTQQEDSAVYLCASSSRGDRGYGYTFGSGTRLTVV.

This clone appeared a few times. The chain carries TRBV7-9 and TRBJ2-1; 7 bases are a match to TRBD2. The CDR3 loop spans 16 amino acids. The J segment lost 4 bases and the V segment lost 5 bases, leaving 11 bases of the junction unmatched. Germline CDR1 SEHNR, CDR2 FQNEAQ (reference sequence). The CDR3 spells CASSPYPGRGYNEQFF. The CDR3 coding sequence is TGTGCCAGCAGCCCGTACCCAGGGCGGGGGTACAATGAGCAGTTCTTC.

The rearrangement joins TRBV28 to TRBJ1-4; 9 nucleotides agree with TRBD1. CDR3 length: 14 amino acids. The trim removed 5 bases at V and 7 bases at J, leaving 5 bases unmatched. The V gene's germline CDR1 is MDHEN and CDR2 SYDVKM. As DNA, the CDR3 is TGTGCCAGCAGTCACGGGACAGGGCCTGAAAAACTGTTTTTT. Protein: CASSHGTGPEKLFF.

The V and J genes are TRBV6-1 and TRBJ1-4; no definite D call. Germline CDR1 reads MNHNS; CDR2 reads SASEGT. The CDR3 is 13 residues long. Deletions cut 1 base from V and 4 bases from J, with 4 bases between. The CDR3 reads CASSEVRNEKLFF. The CDR3 coding sequence is TGTGCCAGCAGTGAAGTACGTAATGAAAAACTGTTTTTT.

The chain recombines TRBV4-2 with TRBJ2-7; 9 bases match TRBD1. After removal of 4 bases from V and 3 bases from J, the junction contained 4 bases not matched to a gene. The CDR3 consists of 14 residues. Germline V gives CDR1 LGHNA, CDR2 YNFKEQ. CDR3 sequence: CASSLGTGYYEQYF. The CDR3, as DNA: TGTGCCAGCAGCCTGGGGACAGGGTACTACGAGCAGTACTTC.

The chain employs TRBV14 and TRBJ1-4, with 9 bases that match TRBD1. V shed 4 bases and J 8 bases; nucleotides not matched to a gene: 2. The V gene's germline CDR1 is SGHDN and CDR2 FVKESK. CDR3 length equals 13 residues. The CDR3 protein is CASSRGQGEKLFF. The CDR3 DNA sequence: TGTGCCAGCAGCCGAGGACAGGGGGAAAAACTGTTTTTT.